This is a list of T cell receptor beta chains from one sample in a study of graft-versus-host responses after intestinal transplantation. Profiling relied on immunoSEQ multiplex PCR, and the TCRdb table lists in-frame clones only, not all of them. This table has roughly 110,000 clones, 90% to 95% appearing once. No antigen has been assigned to these receptors. Sequenced here: unstimulated CD8+ T cells sorted from spleen or lymph node cells, sampled before transplant. The receptors were sampled from a human donor who was the organ donor for an intestinal transplant. Each CDR3 is given with its conserved first and last residue. The D gene is left open where the match is weak. Not every row has a clone size; where given, it reads once, few, many or a size class.

.,TRBJ2-1,.,TRBV9,CASSVEGAHNEQFF,TGTGCCAGCAGCGTAGAAGGAGCGCACAATGAGCAGTTCTTC
TRBD1,TRBJ2-7,.,TRBV5-4,CASSSGQGSFHEQYF,TGTGCCAGCAGCTCCGGACAGGGGTCTTTCCACGAGCAGTACTTC
.,TRBJ2-1,.,TRBV5-4,CASSFGLYNEQFF,TGTGCCAGCAGCTTTGGGCTTTACAATGAGCAGTTCTTC
.,TRBJ2-1,.,TRBV27,CASSSGYNEQFF,TGTGCCAGCAGTTCAGGCTACAATGAGCAGTTCTTC
.,TRBJ2-7,.,TRBV6-4,CASSDSARGSYEQYF,TGTGCCAGCAGTGACTCTGCCCGCGGGTCCTACGAGCAGTACTTC
TRBD1,TRBJ2-2,.,TRBV2,CASREGQGLNTGELFF,TGTGCCAGCAGGGAAGGACAGGGGCTGAACACCGGGGAGCTGTTTTTT
.,TRBJ2-1,.,TRBV27,CASSLRERVYNEQFF,TGTGCCAGCAGTTTAAGAGAAAGGGTCTACAATGAGCAGTTCTTC
TRBD2,TRBJ2-7,.,TRBV4-3,CASSQDFPSGSYEQYF,TGCGCCAGCAGCCAAGACTTCCCAAGCGGGAGCTACGAGCAGTACTTC
.,TRBJ1-2,few,TRBV6-5,CASSYSNGAVYGYTF,TGTGCCAGCAGTTACTCGAACGGGGCAGTCTATGGCTACACCTTC
.,TRBJ2-7,.,TRBV29-1,CSVSSHGRRPYYEQYF,TGCAGCGTATCTTCTCACGGTCGGAGGCCTTACTACGAGCAGTACTTC
TRBD2,TRBJ2-5,.,TRBV27,CASSLSGLAGETQYF,TGTGCCAGCAGTTTATCGGGACTAGCAGGAGAGACCCAGTACTTC
TRBD1,TRBJ2-1,.,TRBV27,CASSLRDRYNEQFF,TGTGCCAGCAGTCTCCGGGACAGATACAATGAGCAGTTCTTC
TRBD1,TRBJ2-3,.,TRBV9,CASSVGTGADTQYF,TGTGCCAGCAGCGTAGGGACAGGGGCAGATACGCAGTATTTT
.,TRBJ2-7,.,TRBV1,CTSSQEFLDEQYF,TGCACCAGCAGCCAAGAATTTCTCGACGAGCAGTACTTC
TRBD2,TRBJ2-7,.,TRBV6-1,CASSSLAGEQYF,TGTGCCAGCAGTAGCCTAGCGGGAGAGCAGTACTTC
TRBD1,TRBJ1-2,once,TRBV5-1,CASKQGSQSGAYGYTF,TGCGCCAGCAAACAGGGGTCCCAATCTGGGGCCTATGGCTACACCTTC
.,TRBJ2-4,.,TRBV27,CASSSQPAAKNIQYF,TGTGCCAGCAGTTCCCAACCAGCCGCCAAAAACATTCAGTACTTC
.,TRBJ1-2,.,TRBV27,CASSLNSEYYGYTF,TGTGCCAGCAGTTTAAATTCGGAGTACTATGGCTACACCTTC
TRBD2,TRBJ2-7,.,TRBV2,CASVYPDPAGSYEQYF,TGTGCCAGCGTTTATCCGGATCCAGCGGGATCCTACGAGCAGTACTTC
TRBD1,TRBJ1-1,.,TRBV11-2,CASSLDYGTGGMNTEAFF,TGTGCCAGCAGCTTAGACTATGGGACAGGGGGAATGAACACTGAAGCTTTCTTT